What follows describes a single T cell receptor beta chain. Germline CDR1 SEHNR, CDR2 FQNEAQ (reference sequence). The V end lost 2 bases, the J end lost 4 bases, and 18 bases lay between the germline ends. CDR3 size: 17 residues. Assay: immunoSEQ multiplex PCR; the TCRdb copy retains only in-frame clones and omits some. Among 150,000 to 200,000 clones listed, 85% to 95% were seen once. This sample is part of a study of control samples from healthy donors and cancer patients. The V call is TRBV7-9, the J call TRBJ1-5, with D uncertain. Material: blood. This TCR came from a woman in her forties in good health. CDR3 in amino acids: CASSLYFSGRDNQPQHF. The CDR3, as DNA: TGTGCCAGCAGCTTATATTTTAGTGGGAGGGATAATCAGCCCCAGCATTTT.